This T cell receptor (beta chain) was documented in a study of CD8+ T cells in alopecia areata. Researchers gathered lesional scalp punch biopsies and peripheral blood from patients with alopecia areata. Sorting from PBMCs produced CD4+ and CD8+ T cells. To note about this clone: No antigen is known for it.

Overall study results and limits: Whereas mice showed it more clearly, TCR sharing across patients was murkier, possibly because of HLA.

Looked up from germline, CDR1 is SGHTA and CDR2 is FQGNSA. The CDR3 runs 15 residues. V dropped 2 bases and J dropped 2 bases, with 10 bases sitting between them. Extracted RNA was reverse transcribed, and the resulting cDNA served as sequencing template. The protocol was immunoSEQ multiplex PCR, while the TCRdb copy is restricted to in-frame clones and leaves out a portion. The data contain over 200,000 clones, 50% to 65% of them singletons. J is TRBJ1-5 and V is TRBV7-2; D is unresolved. This specimen consisted of CD4+ T cells sorted from blood, obtained at week 0. This TCR was recovered from a human donor with alopecia areata. In nucleotides, the CDR3 is TGTGCCAGCAGCTTATTTAGTCAGGGCAATCAGCCCCAGCATTTT. It translates to CASSLFSQGNQPQHF.